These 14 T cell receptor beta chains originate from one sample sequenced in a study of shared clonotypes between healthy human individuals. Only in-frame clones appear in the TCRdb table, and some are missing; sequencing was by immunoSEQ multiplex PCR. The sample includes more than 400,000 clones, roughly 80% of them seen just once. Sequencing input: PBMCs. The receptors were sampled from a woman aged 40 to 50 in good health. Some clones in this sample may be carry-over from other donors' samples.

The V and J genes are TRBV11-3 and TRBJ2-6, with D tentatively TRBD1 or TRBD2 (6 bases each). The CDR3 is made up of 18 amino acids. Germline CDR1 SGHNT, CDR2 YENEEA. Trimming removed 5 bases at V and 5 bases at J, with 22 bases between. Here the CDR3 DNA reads TGTGCCAGCAGCGGCGGGACATCTCGACAAAGTCGGGCCAACGTCCTGACTTTC. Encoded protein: CASSGGTSRQSRANVLTF.

In DNA form, the CDR3 reads TGTGCCAGCAGCCCCTCGGCGGGAGAATTCTACGAGCAGTACTTC. Its protein is CASSPSAGEFYEQYF. This rearrangement joins TRBV11-3 to TRBJ2-7, with 7 bases that match TRBD2. The CDR3 totals 15 residues. CDR1 is SGHNT, CDR2 YENEEA, per germline. Trimming took 5 bases from V and 3 from J; bases not matched to a gene: 10.

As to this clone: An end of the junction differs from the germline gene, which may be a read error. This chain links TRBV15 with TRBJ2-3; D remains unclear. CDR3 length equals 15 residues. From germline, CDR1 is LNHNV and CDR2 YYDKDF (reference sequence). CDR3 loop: CATNRDRVNTDTQYF. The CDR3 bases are TGTGCCACCAACAGAGATAGGGTAAACACAGATACGCAGTATTTT.

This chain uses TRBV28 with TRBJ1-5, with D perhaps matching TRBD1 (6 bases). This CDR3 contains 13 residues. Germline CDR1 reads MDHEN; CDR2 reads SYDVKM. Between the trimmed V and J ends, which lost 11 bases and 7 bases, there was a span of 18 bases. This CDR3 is CAGTTPGGQPQHF. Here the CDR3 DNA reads TGTGCCGGCACAACTCCGGGGGGCCAGCCCCAGCATTTT. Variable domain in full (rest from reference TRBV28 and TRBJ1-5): DVKVTQSSRYLVKRTGEKVFLECVQDMDHENMFWYRQDPGLGLRLIYFSYDVKMKEKGDIPEGYSVSREKKERFSLILESASTNQTSMYLCAGTTPGGQPQHFGDGTRLSIL.

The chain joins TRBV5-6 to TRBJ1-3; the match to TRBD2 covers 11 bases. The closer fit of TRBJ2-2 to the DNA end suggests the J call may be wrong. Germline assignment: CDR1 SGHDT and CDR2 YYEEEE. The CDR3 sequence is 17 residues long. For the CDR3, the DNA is TGTGCCAGCAGCTTGTATCTAGCGGGAGGCTACACCGGGGAGCTGTTTTTT. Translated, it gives CASSLYLAGGYTGELFF.

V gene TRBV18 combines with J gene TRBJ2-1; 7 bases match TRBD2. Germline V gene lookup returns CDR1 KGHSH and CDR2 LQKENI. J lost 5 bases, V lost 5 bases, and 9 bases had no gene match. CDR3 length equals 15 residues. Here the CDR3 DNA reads TGTGCCAGCTCATTAAGCGGGACTAACAACAATGAGCAGTTCTTC. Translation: CASSLSGTNNNEQFF.

The CDR3 coding sequence is TGTGCCAGCAGTTTGGGACAGGATTACGAGCAGTACTTC. This sequence encodes CASSLGQDYEQYF. J is TRBJ2-7 and V is TRBV28; 8 bases are a match to TRBD1. CDR1 and CDR2 (germline): MDHEN, SYDVKM. With 3 bases clipped from V and 4 bases from J, the junction kept 2 bases outside the gene matches. CDR3 length: 13 residues.

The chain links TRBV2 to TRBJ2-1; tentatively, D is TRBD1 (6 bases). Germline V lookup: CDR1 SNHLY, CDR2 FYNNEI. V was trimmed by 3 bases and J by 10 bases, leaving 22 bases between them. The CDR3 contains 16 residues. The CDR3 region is CASSDKDSPTGREQFF. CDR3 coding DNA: TGTGCCAGCAGTGATAAGGACAGCCCCACAGGAAGGGAGCAGTTCTTC.

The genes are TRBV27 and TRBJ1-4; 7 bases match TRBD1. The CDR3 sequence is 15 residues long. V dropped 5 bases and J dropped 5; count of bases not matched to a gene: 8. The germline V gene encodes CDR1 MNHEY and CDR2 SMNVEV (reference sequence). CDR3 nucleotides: TGTGCCAGCAGTCCGAGACAGGGTTTGAATGAAAAACTGTTTTTT. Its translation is CASSPRQGLNEKLFF.

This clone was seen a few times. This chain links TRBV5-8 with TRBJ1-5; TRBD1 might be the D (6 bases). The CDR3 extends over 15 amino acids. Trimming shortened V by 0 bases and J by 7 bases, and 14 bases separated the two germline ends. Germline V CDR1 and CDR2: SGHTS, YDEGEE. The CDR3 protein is CASSLVVGGAQPQHF. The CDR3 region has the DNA TGTGCCAGCAGCTTGGTGGTAGGGGGAGCACAGCCCCAGCATTTT.

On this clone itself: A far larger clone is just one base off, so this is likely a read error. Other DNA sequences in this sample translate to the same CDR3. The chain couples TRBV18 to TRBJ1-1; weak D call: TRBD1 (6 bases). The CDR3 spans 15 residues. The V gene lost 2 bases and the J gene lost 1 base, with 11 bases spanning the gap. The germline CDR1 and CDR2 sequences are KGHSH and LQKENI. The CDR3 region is CASSPNTGANTEAFF. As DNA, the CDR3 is TGTGCCAGCTCACCAAACACGGGGGCGAACACTGAAGCTTTCTTT.

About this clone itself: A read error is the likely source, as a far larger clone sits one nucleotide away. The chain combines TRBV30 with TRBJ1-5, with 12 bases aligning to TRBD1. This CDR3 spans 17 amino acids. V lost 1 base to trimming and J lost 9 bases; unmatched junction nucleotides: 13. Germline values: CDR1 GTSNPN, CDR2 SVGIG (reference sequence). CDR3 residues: CAWSALGGQGASRPQHF. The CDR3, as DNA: TGTGCCTGGAGTGCCCTCGGGGGACAGGGGGCGAGTCGGCCCCAGCATTTT.

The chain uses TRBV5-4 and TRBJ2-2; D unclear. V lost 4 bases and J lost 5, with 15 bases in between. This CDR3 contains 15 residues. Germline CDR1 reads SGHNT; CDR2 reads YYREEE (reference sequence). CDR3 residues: CASSQDMDGTGELFF. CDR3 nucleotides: TGTGCCAGCAGCCAGGATATGGACGGGACCGGGGAGCTGTTTTTT. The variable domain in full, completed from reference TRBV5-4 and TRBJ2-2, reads ETGVTQSPTHLIKTRGQQVTLRCSSQSGHNTVSWYQQALGQGPQFIFQYYREEENGRGNFPPRFSGLQFPNYSSELNVNALELDDSALYLCASSQDMDGTGELFFGEGSRLTVL.

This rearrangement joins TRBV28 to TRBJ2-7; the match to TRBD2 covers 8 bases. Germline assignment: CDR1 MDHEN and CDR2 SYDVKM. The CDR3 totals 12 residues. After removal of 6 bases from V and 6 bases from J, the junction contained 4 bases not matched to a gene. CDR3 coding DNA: TGTGCCAGCAGCGCGGGAGGATTCGAGCAGTACTTC. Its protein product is CASSAGGFEQYF.